The clone carrying this TCR beta chain rates as large (0.1 to 1%). This specimen comes from a study of immune characterization of retroperitoneal liposarcoma. Looked up from germline, CDR1 is SGHTA and CDR2 is FQGNSA. The CDR3 sequence is 14 residues long. J was trimmed by 2 bases and V by 3 bases; bases with no gene match: 2. TCRdb used MiXCR to reprocess the PCR reads, holding one entry per CDR3 protein. This table has more than 9,500 distinct CDR3 sequences, approximately 28% appearing once. Sequenced material: tumor tissue. The V gene is TRBV7-2, the J gene TRBJ2-3; TRBD2 matches at 7 bases. The TCR sequence derives from a female donor with retroperitoneal liposarcoma. The CDR3 reads CASSFGGSTDTQYF. The CDR3 DNA reads TGTGCCAGCAGCTTCGGGGGGTCCACAGATACGCAGTATTTT.